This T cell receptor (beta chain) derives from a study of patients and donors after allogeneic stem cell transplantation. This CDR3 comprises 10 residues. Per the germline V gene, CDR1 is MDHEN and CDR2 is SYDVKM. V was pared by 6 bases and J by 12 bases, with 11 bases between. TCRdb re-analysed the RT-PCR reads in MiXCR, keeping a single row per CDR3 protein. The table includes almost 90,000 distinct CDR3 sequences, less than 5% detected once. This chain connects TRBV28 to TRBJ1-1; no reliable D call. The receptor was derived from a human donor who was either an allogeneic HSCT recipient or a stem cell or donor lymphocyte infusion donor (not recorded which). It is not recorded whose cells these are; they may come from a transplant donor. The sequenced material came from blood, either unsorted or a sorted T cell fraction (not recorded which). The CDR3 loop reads CASSRRQTFF. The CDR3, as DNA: TGTGCCAGCAGCAGACGGCAGACTTTCTTT. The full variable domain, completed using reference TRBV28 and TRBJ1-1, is DVKVTQSSRYLVKRTGEKVFLECVQDMDHENMFWYRQDPGLGLRLIYFSYDVKMKEKGDIPEGYSVSREKKERFSLILESASTNQTSMYLCASSRRQTFFGQGTRLTVV.